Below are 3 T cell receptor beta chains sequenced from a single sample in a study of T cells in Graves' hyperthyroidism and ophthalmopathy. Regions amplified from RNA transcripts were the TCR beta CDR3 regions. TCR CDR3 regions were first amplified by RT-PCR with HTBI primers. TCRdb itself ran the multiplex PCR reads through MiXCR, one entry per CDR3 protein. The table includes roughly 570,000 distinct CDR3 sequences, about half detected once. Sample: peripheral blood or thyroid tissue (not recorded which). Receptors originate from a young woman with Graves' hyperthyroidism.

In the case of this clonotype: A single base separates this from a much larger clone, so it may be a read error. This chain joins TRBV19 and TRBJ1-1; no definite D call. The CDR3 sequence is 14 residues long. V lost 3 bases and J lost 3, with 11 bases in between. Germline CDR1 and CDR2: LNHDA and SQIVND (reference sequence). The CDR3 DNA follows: TGTGCCAGTAGTATGGCAGGCATGGACACTGAAGCTTTCTTT. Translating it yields CASSMAGMDTEAFF.

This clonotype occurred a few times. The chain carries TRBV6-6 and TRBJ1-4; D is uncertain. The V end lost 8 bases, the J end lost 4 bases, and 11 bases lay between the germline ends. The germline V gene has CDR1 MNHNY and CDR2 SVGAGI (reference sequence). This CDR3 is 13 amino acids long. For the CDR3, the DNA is TGTGCCAGCGTGGTGGGTTTTAATGAAAAACTGTTTTTT. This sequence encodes CASVVGFNEKLFF.

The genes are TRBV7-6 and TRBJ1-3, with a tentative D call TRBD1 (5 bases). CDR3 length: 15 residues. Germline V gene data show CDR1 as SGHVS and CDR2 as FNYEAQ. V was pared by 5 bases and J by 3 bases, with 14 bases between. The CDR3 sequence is CASSGGWGYGNTIYF. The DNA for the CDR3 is TGTGCCAGCAGCGGAGGGTGGGGCTATGGAAACACCATATATTTT. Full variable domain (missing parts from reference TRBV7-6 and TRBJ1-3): GAGVSQSPRYKVTKRGQDVALRCDPISGHVSLYWYRQALGQGPEFLTYFNYEAQQDKSGLPNDRFSAERPEGSISTLTIQRTEQRDSAMYRCASSGGWGYGNTIYFGEGSWLTVV.